Each of the 17 T cell receptor beta chains below was sequenced from the same sample in a study of CD8 T cells in ankylosing spondylitis. Study observations and caveats: A TCR beta motif of 7 or 8 highly homologous variants appeared characteristic of ankylosing spondylitis blood.

The antigens of these receptors remain unknown. MiXCR was run by TCRdb on the 5' RACE reads, yielding one entry per CDR3 protein. The sample shows over 450,000 distinct CDR3 sequences, roughly an eighth of them seen only once. Sequencing input: blood, either unsorted or a sorted T cell fraction (not recorded which). The source is a male donor with ankylosing spondylitis.

This clonotype has more than one count but fewer than ten. The chain employs TRBV10-1 and TRBJ2-3; maybe TRBD2 (6 bases). Per the germline V gene, CDR1 is WNHNN and CDR2 is SYGVQD (reference sequence). Trimming pared 8 bases from V and 3 bases from J, leaving 15 bases between. The CDR3 covers 14 residues. CDR3 in amino acids: CASSYGSLTDTQYF. CDR3 nucleotide sequence: TGCGCCAGCTCCTACGGGAGTTTGACAGATACGCAGTATTTT.

This clonotype was picked up many times. The chain is built from TRBV20-1 and TRBJ1-6; TRBD1 matches 8 bases. Germline CDR1 reads DFQATT; CDR2 reads SNEGSKA (reference sequence). The CDR3 consists of 16 residues. The junction had 12 bases not matched to a gene; V was cut back by 2 bases and J by 9 bases. The CDR3 nucleotides are TGCAGTGCTAGACCTTATGACAGGGGATCGAGTTCACCCCTCCACTTT. Translating gives CSARPYDRGSSSPLHF.

This clonotype has ten or more counts. The rearrangement uses TRBV27 and TRBJ2-3; D possibly corresponds to TRBD2 (5 bases). V dropped 2 bases and J dropped 0 bases, with 6 bases sitting between them. CDR1 and CDR2 (germline): MNHEY, SMNVEV (reference sequence). The CDR3 sequence is 14 residues long. CDR3 bases: TGTGCCAGCAGTTTAAAGCGGAGCACAGATACGCAGTATTTT. Translated, it gives CASSLKRSTDTQYF.

The V call is TRBV6-1, the J call TRBJ1-4; TRBD1 might be the D (5 bases). V lost 6 bases and J lost 8, with 16 bases in between. CDR1 and CDR2 (germline): MNHNS, SASEGT. This CDR3 is 14 amino acids long. CDR3 sequence reads: CASRVLRATEKLFF. CDR3 DNA sequence: TGTGCCAGCAGGGTTCTCAGGGCGACGGAAAAACTGTTTTTT.

This clonotype was seen a handful of times. The genes are TRBV6-1 and TRBJ1-6, with 10 bases lining up with TRBD1. The germline V gene encodes CDR1 MNHNS and CDR2 SASEGT. Unmatched junction bases numbered 6, after V lost 6 bases and J lost 7 bases. The CDR3 has 15 residues. In DNA, the CDR3 is TGTGCCAGCAGCCCCCGGACAGGGGGGAATTCACCCCTCCACTTT. Its protein is CASSPRTGGNSPLHF.

This clonotype was picked up a small number of times. This chain uses TRBV15 with TRBJ1-2, with D hard to call. The V gene lost 0 bases and the J gene lost 6 bases, with 11 bases spanning the gap. The CDR3 is 14 residues long. Germline CDR1 is LNHNV and CDR2 is YYDKDF (reference sequence). This CDR3 is CATSREEIYDGYTF. The CDR3 DNA follows: TGTGCCACCAGCAGAGAGGAGATATACGATGGCTACACCTTC. The complete variable domain, with remaining parts taken from reference TRBV15 and TRBJ1-2, reads DAMVIQNPRYQVTQFGKPVTLSCSQTLNHNVMYWYQQKSSQAPKLLFHYYDKDFNNEADTPDNFQSRRPNTSFCFLDIRSPGLGDTAMYLCATSREEIYDGYTFGSGTRLTVV.

The CDR3 sequence is CASSLNLATEGQETQYF. In nucleotides, the CDR3 is TGTGCCAGCAGCTTAAATCTAGCGACGGAGGGCCAAGAGACCCAGTACTTC. The V gene is TRBV7-6, the J gene TRBJ2-5; perhaps TRBD2 as D (6 bases). The CDR3 has 17 residues. Per the germline V gene, CDR1 is SGHVS and CDR2 is FNYEAQ. Between the trimmed V and J ends, which lost 2 bases and 1 base, there was a span of 17 bases.

The V and J genes are TRBV27 and TRBJ2-7, with a possible D match to TRBD1 (5 bases). Trimming removed 6 bases at V and 1 base at J, with 22 bases between. The CDR3 has 17 amino acids. CDR1 and CDR2 (germline): MNHEY, SMNVEV (reference sequence). The CDR3 DNA reads as TGTGCCAGCAGCCCTCCCCTCCGTGCGACAGTATCCTACGAGCAGTACGTC. As protein: CASSPPLRATVSYEQYV.

This chain links TRBV12-3 or TRBV12-4 with TRBJ1-5, with D unresolved. This CDR3 has 14 residues. V lost 5 bases, J lost 2 bases, and 10 bases lay in between. CDR3 in DNA: TGTGCCAGCAGTATCGGCGAAGGCAATCAGCCCCAGCATTTT. This encodes CASSIGEGNQPQHF.

This clonotype was observed a handful of times. The chain combines TRBV3-1 with TRBJ1-2, with D tentatively TRBD1 (6 bases). V lost 4 bases, J lost 6 bases, and 15 bases lay in between. The CDR3 runs 14 residues. Germline V gives CDR1 LGHDT, CDR2 YNNKEL (reference sequence). The CDR3 DNA is TGTGCCAGCAGCCGCAACAGGGAAAGGGATGGCTACACCTTC. It specifies CASSRNRERDGYTF.

This clonotype was found a few times. The V gene is TRBV27, the J gene TRBJ1-3; D remains unclear. V was trimmed by 6 bases and J by 3 bases, leaving 12 bases between them. The germline V gene has CDR1 MNHEY and CDR2 SMNVEV (reference sequence). CDR3 length: 14 residues. The CDR3 DNA sequence: TGTGCCAGCAGCCTGACGGGCCTTGGAAACACCATATATTTT. Protein: CASSLTGLGNTIYF.

This clonotype was counted between two and nine times. The J gene is TRBJ1-5, the V gene TRBV19; unclear D gene. Germline loops: CDR1 LNHDA, CDR2 SQIVND (reference sequence). This CDR3 is built from 16 residues. The V gene lost 4 bases and the J gene lost 0 bases, with 13 bases spanning the gap. CDR3 bases: TGTGCCAGTAGTACCTACGGGCAGACTAGCAATCAGCCCCAGCATTTT. The encoded protein is CASSTYGQTSNQPQHF.

This clonotype was recorded a few times. This chain connects TRBV27 to TRBJ2-1; 7 nucleotides agree with TRBD1. CDR3 length: 15 amino acids. V was pared by 5 bases and J by 4 bases, with 8 bases of the junction left unmatched. Germline V lookup: CDR1 MNHEY, CDR2 SMNVEV (reference sequence). CDR3 sequence: CASSPYGTAYNEQFF. In nucleotides, the CDR3 is TGTGCCAGCAGTCCCTACGGGACAGCGTACAATGAGCAGTTCTTC.

V gene TRBV5-1 combines with J gene TRBJ1-2; unclear D gene. V lost 0 bases to trimming and J lost 7 bases, with 7 bases between them. This CDR3 comprises 12 residues. Germline V CDR1 and CDR2: SGHRS, YFSETQ. For the CDR3, the DNA is TGCGCCAGCAGCTTGGGAGGACCTGGCTACACCTTC. It yields the protein CASSLGGPGYTF.

This clonotype was counted at least ten times. The chain links TRBV20-1 to TRBJ1-4; 12 bases map to TRBD1. CDR1 and CDR2 from the germline V gene are DFQATT and SNEGSKA (reference sequence). Unmatched junction bases numbered 12, after V lost 5 bases and J lost 8 bases. The CDR3 extends over 16 amino acids. This CDR3 reads CSALMSGTGGREKLFF. CDR3 coding DNA: TGCAGTGCTCTGATGAGCGGGACAGGGGGCCGGGAAAAACTGTTTTTT.

The V call is TRBV20-1, the J call TRBJ2-7, with 11 bases that match TRBD2. The CDR3 loop spans 13 amino acids. Germline CDR1 reads DFQATT; CDR2 reads SNEGSKA (reference sequence). J was trimmed by 8 bases and V by 3 bases; bases with no gene match: 6. Written as DNA, the CDR3 is TGCAGTGCTAGTCTAGCGGGAGGCAACAAGCAGTACGTC. Protein product: CSASLAGGNKQYV.

The chain employs TRBV4-2 and TRBJ2-3, with D unresolved. The CDR3 is 15 residues long. The germline V gene has CDR1 LGHNA and CDR2 YNFKEQ. V lost 1 base, J lost 6 bases, and 14 bases lay in between. The CDR3 loop reads CASSQGTTRVDTQYF. CDR3 DNA: TGTGCCAGCAGCCAAGGGACGACGAGAGTGGATACGCAGTATTTT.